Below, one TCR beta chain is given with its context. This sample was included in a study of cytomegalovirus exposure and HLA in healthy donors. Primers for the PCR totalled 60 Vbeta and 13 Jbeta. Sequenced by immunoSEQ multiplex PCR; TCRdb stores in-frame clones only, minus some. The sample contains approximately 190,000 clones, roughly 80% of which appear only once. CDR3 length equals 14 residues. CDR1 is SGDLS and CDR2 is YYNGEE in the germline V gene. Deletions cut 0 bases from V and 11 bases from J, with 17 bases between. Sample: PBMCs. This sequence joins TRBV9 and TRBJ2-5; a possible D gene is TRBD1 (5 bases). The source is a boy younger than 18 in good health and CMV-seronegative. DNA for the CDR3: TGTGCCAGCAGCGTAGGTCCCCAGGGCGGAGAGCAGTACTTC. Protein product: CASSVGPQGGEQYF.